This T cell receptor beta chain comes out of a study of spatial heterogeneity in lung cancer. Study context: Detection consistently yielded more beta chains than alpha chains.

Time point indicated: blood at routine non-recurrence follow-up after resection. Whole RNA, which was extracted from tumor, nontumor lung tissue or frozen PBMC, was sequenced without any cell sorting. Ten or more counts support this clonotype. TCRdb used MiXCR to reprocess the 5' RACE reads, holding one entry per CDR3 protein. Of about 15,000 distinct CDR3 sequences detected, just under 6.5% appear once; the ten largest clones hold about 26%. The TCR comes from a male donor with early-stage non-small cell lung cancer. The sequences come from PBMCs, collected at follow-up.

This chain's CDR3 is CASRSRSIAKNIQYF. The CDR3 coding sequence is TGTGCCAGCAGGAGCAGATCGATAGCCAAAAACATTCAGTACTTC. The J gene is TRBJ2-4, the V gene TRBV6-5, with D unresolved. Trimming pared 6 bases from V and 0 bases from J, leaving 12 bases between. The CDR3 consists of 15 residues. Per the germline V gene, CDR1 is MNHEY and CDR2 is SVGAGI.